This passage covers 22 T cell receptor beta chains from one sample sequenced in a study of shared clonotypes between healthy human individuals. CD8 cells classed as naive were CD45RO-negative and positively selected for CCR7, excluding terminally differentiated effector memory CD45RA+ cells. Profiled with immunoSEQ multiplex PCR; TCRdb holds only in-frame clones, not every one. This sample has 630,000 or so clones, with 95% to 98% found just once. Sequenced sample: naive CD8+ T cells sorted from blood. Receptor source: a man aged 30 to 39 in good health.

The chain links TRBV29-1 to TRBJ2-7, with unresolved D. V was shortened by 5 bases and J by 2 bases, with 19 bases between the two germline ends. The CDR3 has 15 amino acids. The germline V gene has CDR1 SQVTM and CDR2 ANQGSEA. CDR3 nucleotide sequence: TGCAGCGTTTCCGCACCATTCGTACAGCCCTACGAGCAGTACTTC. It is translated as CSVSAPFVQPYEQYF.

As DNA, the CDR3 is TGTGCCAGCAGCTTAGGGGCAGGGATATACGGTGAGCAGTTCTTC. Its translation: CASSLGAGIYGEQFF. The chain recombines TRBV7-6 with TRBJ2-1; D is perhaps TRBD1 (5 bases). The ends were cut back, 1 base at V and 9 bases at J, with 16 bases in the middle. CDR3 length: 15 amino acids. Germline V gene data show CDR1 as SGHVS and CDR2 as FNYEAQ. Drawing the rest from reference TRBV7-6 and TRBJ2-1, the complete variable domain is GAGVSQSPRYKVTKRGQDVALRCDPISGHVSLYWYRQALGQGPEFLTYFNYEAQQDKSGLPNDRFSAERPEGSISTLTIQRTEQRDSAMYRCASSLGAGIYGEQFFGPGTRLTVL.

The V gene is TRBV10-3, the J gene TRBJ2-1, with D unresolved. V dropped 7 bases and J dropped 5 bases, with 9 bases sitting between them. The germline V gene encodes CDR1 ENHRY and CDR2 SYGVKD. The CDR3 sequence is 12 residues long. The CDR3 protein is CAIKRKNNEQFF. CDR3 nucleotides: TGTGCCATCAAACGGAAGAACAATGAGCAGTTCTTC.

About this clone itself: The identical CDR3 is also encoded by other nucleotide sequences in the sample. The V gene is TRBV10-3, the J gene TRBJ2-7; a weak D match, TRBD1 (6 bases). V lost 6 bases, J lost 1 base, and 10 bases lay in between. This CDR3 has 13 residues. Germline V gives CDR1 ENHRY, CDR2 SYGVKD. In DNA, the CDR3 is TGTGCCATCAGCTTCGACAGGTCCTACGAGCAGTACTTC. Residues: CAISFDRSYEQYF.

The chain links TRBV29-1 to TRBJ2-3; TRBD2 aligns across 11 bases. The CDR3 runs 14 residues. V gave up 1 base and J gave up 14 bases; unmatched junction bases: 11. Germline V lookup: CDR1 SQVTM, CDR2 ANQGSEA. This CDR3 reads CSVEGGLAAYPRYF. Here the CDR3 DNA reads TGCAGCGTTGAAGGGGGACTAGCGGCCTACCCGCGGTATTTT.

This rearrangement joins TRBV5-8 to TRBJ2-6, with 13 bases fitting TRBD2. Germline V gene data show CDR1 as SGHTS and CDR2 as YDEGEE. The trim removed 4 bases at V and 0 bases at J, leaving 7 bases unmatched. The CDR3 length is 19 residues. The CDR3 region has the DNA TGTGCCAGCAGCGAGACTAGCGGGAGGTTCCCCTCTGGGGCCAACGTCCTGACTTTC. It encodes CASSETSGRFPSGANVLTF.

This chain links TRBV10-3 with TRBJ2-4; either TRBD1 or TRBD2 may fit D (5 bases each). Trimming stripped 2 bases from V and 8 bases from J, with 7 bases between. The CDR3 is 12 amino acids. CDR1 and CDR2 (germline): ENHRY, SYGVKD. As DNA, the CDR3 is TGTGCCATCAGTGAGGTGGGGGACATTCAGTACTTC. Translated, it gives CAISEVGDIQYF.

The chain links TRBV5-1 to TRBJ2-7; 9 nucleotides agree with TRBD1. V gave up 3 bases and J gave up 7 bases; unmatched junction bases: 5. CDR3 length equals 13 residues. CDR1 is SGHRS and CDR2 is YFSETQ in the germline V gene. CDR3 sequence (DNA): TGCGCCAGCAGCTACGGGACAGGGATTGAGCAGTACTTC. Amino acids: CASSYGTGIEQYF.

This sequence joins TRBV10-3 and TRBJ1-2, with D maybe TRBD1 (6 bases). V was trimmed by 2 bases and J by 5 bases, leaving 9 bases between them. Germline V gene lookup returns CDR1 ENHRY and CDR2 SYGVKD. The CDR3 runs to 13 residues. The CDR3 coding sequence is TGTGCCATCAGTGAGGAGACAGGATATGGCTACACCTTC. It translates to CAISEETGYGYTF.

V is TRBV7-2 and J is TRBJ2-7, with TRBD2 matching 9 bases. The CDR3 covers 18 residues. Unmatched junction bases numbered 15, after V lost 2 bases and J lost 4 bases. Per the germline V gene, CDR1 is SGHTA and CDR2 is FQGNSA. DNA of the CDR3: TGTGCCAGCAGCTTAAAGCGGGAGGACCGTCGAGGGTTGTACGAGCAGTACTTC. Protein: CASSLKREDRRGLYEQYF.

Remarks on this clone: Other DNA sequences in this specimen translate into the identical CDR3. This rearrangement joins TRBV27 to TRBJ2-7, with 7 bases aligning to TRBD1. J lost 1 base, V lost 3 bases, and 3 bases had no gene match. The germline V gene has CDR1 MNHEY and CDR2 SMNVEV (reference sequence). CDR3 length: 14 amino acids. CDR3 sequence: CASSLGDSSYEQYF. In DNA, the CDR3 is TGTGCCAGCAGTTTGGGGGACAGTTCCTACGAGCAGTACTTC.

J is TRBJ1-1 and V is TRBV5-4; the match to TRBD1 covers 10 bases. Germline trimming cut 4 bases from V and 7 bases from J; bases unmatched to any gene: 7. This CDR3 has 14 residues. The germline gives CDR1 SGHNT, CDR2 YYREEE (reference sequence). The CDR3 reads CASSADRGYFEAFF. Here the CDR3 DNA reads TGTGCCAGCAGCGCGGACAGGGGGTATTTTGAAGCTTTCTTT.

The chain joins TRBV7-6 to TRBJ2-7; 10 bases are shared with TRBD1. The CDR3 has 14 amino acids. Germline CDR1 reads SGHVS; CDR2 reads FNYEAQ. J was trimmed by 4 bases and V by 5 bases; bases with no gene match: 5. The CDR3 sequence: CASSPGTGDYEQYF. As DNA, the CDR3 is TGTGCCAGCAGCCCCGGGACAGGGGATTACGAGCAGTACTTC.

This rearrangement joins TRBV19 to TRBJ2-7; perhaps D is TRBD1 or TRBD2 (6 bases each). V lost 7 bases to trimming and J lost 2 bases, with 12 bases between them. The CDR3 spans 13 residues. Germline CDR1 reads LNHDA; CDR2 reads SQIVND (reference sequence). CDR3: CASIGGFPYEQYF. CDR3 DNA sequence: TGTGCCAGTATAGGGGGGTTCCCCTACGAGCAGTACTTC.

Details on this clone: One end of the junction is discordant with germline, which a read error may explain. The genes are TRBV7-7 and TRBJ2-1; D perhaps matches TRBD1 (5 bases). CDR1 is SSHAT and CDR2 is FNYEAQ in the germline V gene (reference sequence). The CDR3 totals 15 residues. The CDR3, as DNA: TGTGCTAGCAGCCCAGGGCGGAGCTCCGGCAATGAGCAGTTCTTC. Its protein is CASSPGRSSGNEQFF. Full variable domain (remainder filled in from reference TRBV7-7 and TRBJ2-1): GAGVSQSPRYKVTKRGQDVTLRCDPISSHATLYWYQQALGQGPEFLTYFNYEAQPDKSGLPSDRFSAERPEGSISTLTIQRTEQRDSAMYRCASSPGRSSGNEQFFGPGTRLTVL.

The rearrangement uses TRBV30 and TRBJ1-1; D gene unclear. The CDR3 spans 11 residues. Trimming cost V 0 bases and J 13 bases, with 12 bases left between them. Germline V gene sequence: CDR1 GTSNPN, CDR2 SVGIG (reference sequence). DNA of the CDR3: TGTGCCTGGAGTGTTTTGGGTCCGGTTTTCTTT. The encoded protein is CAWSVLGPVFF. The whole variable domain, filled in from reference TRBV30 and TRBJ1-1, reads SQTIHQWPATLVQPVGSPLSLECTVEGTSNPNLYWYRQAAGRGLQLLFYSVGIGQISSEVPQNLSASRPQDRQFILSSKKLLLSDSGFYLCAWSVLGPVFFGQGTRLTVV.

This chain links TRBV27 with TRBJ2-7, with a tentative D call TRBD2 (6 bases). Between the trimmed V and J ends, which lost 7 bases and 0 bases, there was a span of 16 bases. The germline gives CDR1 MNHEY, CDR2 SMNVEV (reference sequence). The CDR3 has 15 residues. The DNA for the CDR3 is TGTGCCAGCACCCTCGGGACTGGGAGCTCCTACGAGCAGTACTTC. This codes for CASTLGTGSSYEQYF.

This rearrangement joins TRBV27 to TRBJ1-1; 11 nucleotides agree with TRBD1. Trimming removed 5 bases from V and 5 bases from J; junction bases left unmatched: 7. This CDR3 is built from 15 residues. Looked up from germline, CDR1 is MNHEY and CDR2 is SMNVEV (reference sequence). CDR3 loop: CASSLWTGGGTEAFF. The CDR3 bases are TGTGCCAGCAGTCTATGGACAGGGGGCGGTACTGAAGCTTTCTTT.

The chain employs TRBV19 and TRBJ2-7; D is perhaps TRBD2 (7 bases). Deletions cut 9 bases from V and 7 bases from J, with 16 bases between. The CDR3 spans 12 residues. The germline CDR1 and CDR2 sequences are LNHDA and SQIVND (reference sequence). CDR3 in amino acids: CASRGAHWEQYF. The CDR3 DNA follows: TGTGCCAGCCGGGGGGCCCATTGGGAGCAGTACTTC.

V and J are TRBV15 and TRBJ1-1; D call uncertain. The CDR3 consists of 13 residues. V gave up 3 bases and J gave up 0 bases, with 5 bases separating them. Germline V lookup: CDR1 LNHNV, CDR2 YYDKDF (reference sequence). CDR3 in DNA: TGTGCCACCAGCAGGACCATGAACACTGAAGCTTTCTTT. Its translation: CATSRTMNTEAFF.

This clone was recorded only once. The chain joins TRBV19 to TRBJ2-1; TRBD1 matches at 11 bases. This CDR3 is built from 15 residues. Trimming removed 3 bases from V and 6 bases from J; junction bases left unmatched: 4. Germline V CDR1 and CDR2: LNHDA, SQIVND (reference sequence). This CDR3 is CASSMMGQGVNEQFF. In DNA, the CDR3 is TGTGCCAGTAGTATGATGGGACAGGGGGTCAATGAGCAGTTCTTC.

The rearrangement links TRBV15 to TRBJ2-1, with D unclear. The CDR3 is 13 amino acids. V lost 3 bases and J 10 bases, leaving 13 bases between the germline ends. Per the germline V gene, CDR1 is LNHNV and CDR2 is YYDKDF (reference sequence). The CDR3, as DNA: TGTGCCACCAGCAGTCAAAGACCAGCAGAGCAGTTCTTC. Translation gives CATSSQRPAEQFF.